This entry describes one T cell receptor beta chain. The antigen is undetermined. The germline V and J ends were trimmed by 2 bases and 3 bases, with 8 bases remaining between them. The CDR3 spans 13 residues. From germline, CDR1 is GTSNPN and CDR2 SVGIG (reference sequence). This entry comes from a study of beta chain features in type 1 diabetes. Expressed TCRB transcripts were sequenced after all isolated RNA was converted to cDNA. Clones were read by immunoSEQ multiplex PCR, and TCRdb kept only the in-frame ones, dropping some. The sample lists more than 300,000 clones; more than 12% were seen once. Overall study results and limits: Sampled from patients, naive, central memory and Treg TCRB repertoires appeared more similar than those sampled from healthy donors.

Sequences were obtained from naive CD4+ T cells from blood. This TCR was recovered from a woman aged 18 to 35 in good health. This chain joins TRBV30 and TRBJ1-5; D remains unclear. In DNA form, the CDR3 reads TGTGCCTGGAGTCGAGGGTACAATCAGCCCCAGCATTTT. Translation: CAWSRGYNQPQHF.